Listed below are T cell receptor beta chains from one sample, sequenced in a study of vaccination effects on CD4 cells after COVID-19. These receptors lack a known antigen. Libraries were prepared by immunoSEQ multiplex PCR; TCRdb keeps only in-frame clonotypes and omits some of them. The sample holds about 15,000 clones, 76% seen once. The material was CD4+ T cells from PBMCs cultured with HCoV-NL63 spike peptides, obtained after COVID-19 vaccination. Receptor source: a human donor who had a prior SARS-CoV-2 infection. Both conserved end residues are part of each CDR3. Fields, in order: CDR3 DNA, CDR3 protein, J gene, clone size, V gene, D gene. The D gene is left open where the match is weak. Clone size is stated in some rows and not others, as once, few, many or a class when expanded.

CDR3 DNA: TGTGCCAGCAGCCAAGGAACAGATAATGAAAAACTGTTTTTT
CDR3 protein: CASSQGTDNEKLFF
J gene: TRBJ1-4
clone size: -
V gene: TRBV14
D gene: -

CDR3 DNA: TGTGCCACCAGCAGAGCAGGGCTGAACACTGAAGCTTTCTTT
CDR3 protein: CATSRAGLNTEAFF
J gene: TRBJ1-1
clone size: once
V gene: TRBV15
D gene: -

CDR3 DNA: TGTGCCAGCAGCCAAACAGGGCCCGATGGCTACACCTTC
CDR3 protein: CASSQTGPDGYTF
J gene: TRBJ1-2
clone size: -
V gene: TRBV9
D gene: -

CDR3 DNA: TGTGCCAGCAGGGGTGGACAGGGGACCCACGAGCAGTACTTC
CDR3 protein: CASRGGQGTHEQYF
J gene: TRBJ2-7
clone size: -
V gene: TRBV6-5
D gene: TRBD1

CDR3 DNA: TGTGCCAGTAGACGTCGGGGGAGTGGAAACGAGCAGTACTTC
CDR3 protein: CASRRRGSGNEQYF
J gene: TRBJ2-7
clone size: -
V gene: TRBV19
D gene: -

CDR3 DNA: TGTGCCAGCAGCTTGGGGTTAGAGAGCTACGAGCAGTACTTC
CDR3 protein: CASSLGLESYEQYF
J gene: TRBJ2-7
clone size: -
V gene: TRBV11-2
D gene: -

CDR3 DNA: TGTGCCAGCAGCCTACTACGGGCTAGCGGAGGCAAAAACATTCAGTACTTC
CDR3 protein: CASSLLRASGGKNIQYF
J gene: TRBJ2-4
clone size: -
V gene: TRBV7-2
D gene: TRBD2

CDR3 DNA: TGTGCCAGCAGCCAAGAAGCCGGGAGGGCCGCCGAGCAGTACTTC
CDR3 protein: CASSQEAGRAAEQYF
J gene: TRBJ2-7
clone size: -
V gene: TRBV4-2
D gene: TRBD2

CDR3 DNA: TGTGCCATCAGTGAGCGGCCCGGGACAGGTTCATATGGCTACACCTTC
CDR3 protein: CAISERPGTGSYGYTF
J gene: TRBJ1-2
clone size: -
V gene: TRBV10-3
D gene: TRBD1

CDR3 DNA: TGTGCCTGGAGTGCGGGACAGGGGGATGGCTACACCTTC
CDR3 protein: CAWSAGQGDGYTF
J gene: TRBJ1-2
clone size: few
V gene: TRBV30
D gene: TRBD1

CDR3 DNA: TGTGCCAGTAGTGCGTATGGACAGGGGATCTCCGGTCCTACTGAAAAACTGTTTTTT
CDR3 protein: CASSAYGQGISGPTEKLFF
J gene: TRBJ1-4
clone size: -
V gene: TRBV19
D gene: TRBD1

CDR3 DNA: TGTGCCAGTCGAGGACAGGGGGCGGCTGGCTACACCTTC
CDR3 protein: CASRGQGAAGYTF
J gene: TRBJ1-2
clone size: -
V gene: TRBV19
D gene: TRBD1

CDR3 DNA: TGTGCCAGCAGCTTCTCCGGGACTAGCGGTCAAGAGACCCAGTACTTC
CDR3 protein: CASSFSGTSGQETQYF
J gene: TRBJ2-5
clone size: -
V gene: TRBV7-2
D gene: TRBD2

CDR3 DNA: TGTGCCAGCTGGCGGGGGCGCGGGGTGGATGGCTACACCTTC
CDR3 protein: CASWRGRGVDGYTF
J gene: TRBJ1-2
clone size: -
V gene: TRBV6-5
D gene: -

CDR3 DNA: TGTGCCAGCAGCTTAGATATCGGGTCGAGCTACGAGCAGTACTTC
CDR3 protein: CASSLDIGSSYEQYF
J gene: TRBJ2-7
clone size: -
V gene: TRBV7-2
D gene: -

CDR3 DNA: TGTGCCAGCAGCTTAGCGGCGGGAGGTTACTACGAGCAGTACTTC
CDR3 protein: CASSLAAGGYYEQYF
J gene: TRBJ2-7
clone size: -
V gene: TRBV7-9
D gene: TRBD2

CDR3 DNA: TGTGCCAGCAGGGGGCCCGGGGGGGGCTACGAGCAGTACTTC
CDR3 protein: CASRGPGGGYEQYF
J gene: TRBJ2-7
clone size: -
V gene: TRBV6-6
D gene: TRBD2

CDR3 DNA: TGCGCCAGCAGCACCACTTACGGGGCAAACTATGGCTACACCTTC
CDR3 protein: CASSTTYGANYGYTF
J gene: TRBJ1-2
clone size: -
V gene: TRBV4-3
D gene: -

CDR3 DNA: TGTGCCAGCAGCCCACAGGGGGGGTCAGAGACCCAGTACTTC
CDR3 protein: CASSPQGGSETQYF
J gene: TRBJ2-5
clone size: -
V gene: TRBV11-1
D gene: -

CDR3 DNA: TGTGCCAGCAGCAAAGGTGATGAACAGACCCAGTACTTC
CDR3 protein: CASSKGDEQTQYF
J gene: TRBJ2-5
clone size: -
V gene: TRBV21-1
D gene: -

CDR3 DNA: TGTGCCACCAGTGATTTAACTAGCGGGAGCCGCACCGGGGAGCTGTTTTTT
CDR3 protein: CATSDLTSGSRTGELFF
J gene: TRBJ2-2
clone size: few
V gene: TRBV24-1
D gene: TRBD2

CDR3 DNA: TGTGCCAGCAGCCAAGGCAACCTCAGGGGGGAGACCCAGTACTTC
CDR3 protein: CASSQGNLRGETQYF
J gene: TRBJ2-5
clone size: -
V gene: TRBV14
D gene: TRBD1

CDR3 DNA: TGTGCCAGCAGCGTGACACCCTACCCAGAAGCTTTCTTT
CDR3 protein: CASSVTPYPEAFF
J gene: TRBJ1-1
clone size: -
V gene: TRBV9
D gene: -

CDR3 DNA: TGTGCCAGCAGCCTACCGTTTGGCCAGGGGGCCTTTGGCTACACCTTC
CDR3 protein: CASSLPFGQGAFGYTF
J gene: TRBJ1-2
clone size: -
V gene: TRBV7-2
D gene: TRBD1

CDR3 DNA: TGTGCCAGCAGCCAGGGACGGACTAGCGGCAAATCGACCCAGTACTTC
CDR3 protein: CASSQGRTSGKSTQYF
J gene: TRBJ2-5
clone size: -
V gene: TRBV4-2
D gene: TRBD2

CDR3 DNA: TGTGCCAGCTCACCAGGCGACAGTGGACGAAGTGGCTACACCTTC
CDR3 protein: CASSPGDSGRSGYTF
J gene: TRBJ1-2
clone size: -
V gene: TRBV18
D gene: -

CDR3 DNA: TGTGCCAGCAGCTTAACCGGGGACGAGCAGTACTTC
CDR3 protein: CASSLTGDEQYF
J gene: TRBJ2-7
clone size: -
V gene: TRBV7-2
D gene: -

CDR3 DNA: TGTGCCAGCAGTTCGACTAGCGGGACCGTCTCCTACGAGCAGTACTTC
CDR3 protein: CASSSTSGTVSYEQYF
J gene: TRBJ2-7
clone size: -
V gene: TRBV5-5
D gene: TRBD2

CDR3 DNA: TGTGCCAGCAGCCCCGACTTGGTGAACACTGAAGCTTTCTTT
CDR3 protein: CASSPDLVNTEAFF
J gene: TRBJ1-1
clone size: once
V gene: TRBV5-6
D gene: -

CDR3 DNA: TGTGCCAGCAGTGCGACTGACGGTTCCTGGGAGCTGTTTTTT
CDR3 protein: CASSATDGSWELFF
J gene: TRBJ2-2
clone size: -
V gene: TRBV25-1
D gene: -

CDR3 DNA: TGTGCCAGCAGCGTAGCCGTTAGCGGAGTGGACGGGGAGCTGTTTTTT
CDR3 protein: CASSVAVSGVDGELFF
J gene: TRBJ2-2
clone size: -
V gene: TRBV9
D gene: -

CDR3 DNA: TGTGCCAGCAGCGATACTTTAGGACTAGCGGGGGCCGGGAATGAGCAGTTCTTC
CDR3 protein: CASSDTLGLAGAGNEQFF
J gene: TRBJ2-1
clone size: -
V gene: TRBV9
D gene: TRBD2

CDR3 DNA: TGTGCCAGCAGTACCCCCTACGAGCAGTACTTC
CDR3 protein: CASSTPYEQYF
J gene: TRBJ2-7
clone size: -
V gene: TRBV6-6
D gene: -

CDR3 DNA: TGTGCCAGCAGAACTAGCGGGAGTGGTGTCCCTGAGCAGTTCTTC
CDR3 protein: CASRTSGSGVPEQFF
J gene: TRBJ2-1
clone size: -
V gene: TRBV6-5
D gene: TRBD2

CDR3 DNA: TGTGCCAGTCCACCTTGGGGCAGGGACAATTCACCCCTCCACTTT
CDR3 protein: CASPPWGRDNSPLHF
J gene: TRBJ1-6
clone size: -
V gene: TRBV11-1
D gene: -

CDR3 DNA: TGTGCCAGCAGTGGGGTTGGCTTCTACTTC
CDR3 protein: CASSGVGFYF
J gene: TRBJ2-5
clone size: -
V gene: TRBV2
D gene: -

CDR3 DNA: TGTGCCAGCAGCTTGGCCCCCCGGGATACGCAGTATTTT
CDR3 protein: CASSLAPRDTQYF
J gene: TRBJ2-3
clone size: -
V gene: TRBV7-2
D gene: -

CDR3 DNA: TGTGCCAGCAGCCAAGGGCACCGCGACGACCAGTACTTC
CDR3 protein: CASSQGHRDDQYF
J gene: TRBJ2-5
clone size: -
V gene: TRBV3-1/TRBV3-2
D gene: -

CDR3 DNA: TGCGCCAGCAGCCCCAGGGGGGCGACTTCAAACGGAAACACCATATATTTT
CDR3 protein: CASSPRGATSNGNTIYF
J gene: TRBJ1-3
clone size: -
V gene: TRBV5-1
D gene: TRBD1

CDR3 DNA: TGTGCCAGCACCCTGGGGGGGCTGGTGGCTAATGAAAAACTGTTTTTT
CDR3 protein: CASTLGGLVANEKLFF
J gene: TRBJ1-4
clone size: -
V gene: TRBV19
D gene: -

CDR3 DNA: TGTGCCAGCAGCACCCAGGGAGCGGGGGGGTGGAATGAGCAGTTCTTC
CDR3 protein: CASSTQGAGGWNEQFF
J gene: TRBJ2-1
clone size: -
V gene: TRBV7-2
D gene: TRBD2

CDR3 DNA: TGCGCCAGCAGCCTTCCCGGATGGGGGGACAACCAAGAGACCCAGTACTTC
CDR3 protein: CASSLPGWGDNQETQYF
J gene: TRBJ2-5
clone size: -
V gene: TRBV5-1
D gene: -

CDR3 DNA: TGTGCCAGCAGCTTAACTACTAGCGGTTACGAGCAGTACTTC
CDR3 protein: CASSLTTSGYEQYF
J gene: TRBJ2-7
clone size: -
V gene: TRBV7-3
D gene: TRBD2

CDR3 DNA: TGTGCCTGGAGTGTGTTGCGGGAACTCGAGCAGTACTTC
CDR3 protein: CAWSVLRELEQYF
J gene: TRBJ2-7
clone size: -
V gene: TRBV30
D gene: -

CDR3 DNA: TGTGCCAGCAGCTTAAGGCGGTTCAGGGAGGGACTAGCGGGAGCCGGAGGAAACATTCAGTACTTC
CDR3 protein: CASSLRRFREGLAGAGGNIQYF
J gene: TRBJ2-4
clone size: -
V gene: TRBV7-8
D gene: TRBD2

CDR3 DNA: TGTGCCAGCAGCTTTCTGACCGGCGGGGGGGCCGCAGATACGCAGTATTTT
CDR3 protein: CASSFLTGGGAADTQYF
J gene: TRBJ2-3
clone size: -
V gene: TRBV7-3
D gene: TRBD2

CDR3 DNA: TGCAGCGTTGTGGGACTGGGGAGTTTACCCACAGATACGCAGTATTTT
CDR3 protein: CSVVGLGSLPTDTQYF
J gene: TRBJ2-3
clone size: -
V gene: TRBV29-1
D gene: -

CDR3 DNA: TGTGCCAGCAGCCAAGGTTTTGCGGGACTTAACGAGCAGTACTTC
CDR3 protein: CASSQGFAGLNEQYF
J gene: TRBJ2-7
clone size: -
V gene: TRBV3-1/TRBV3-2
D gene: -

CDR3 DNA: TGTGCCAGCAGCTTTAGCGGCAATGAGCAGTTCTTC
CDR3 protein: CASSFSGNEQFF
J gene: TRBJ2-1
clone size: -
V gene: TRBV11-1
D gene: -

CDR3 DNA: TGTGCCAGCAGCTTACAACCGGGACAGTTGGCAGATACGCAGTATTTT
CDR3 protein: CASSLQPGQLADTQYF
J gene: TRBJ2-3
clone size: -
V gene: TRBV7-2
D gene: TRBD1

CDR3 DNA: TGTGCCAGCAGTTCGAGTTATTCACCCCTCCACTTT
CDR3 protein: CASSSSYSPLHF
J gene: TRBJ1-6
clone size: -
V gene: TRBV6-5
D gene: -

CDR3 DNA: TGTGCCAGCATTTTCTGGGGACAGGGCCCCTACGAGCAGTACTTC
CDR3 protein: CASIFWGQGPYEQYF
J gene: TRBJ2-7
clone size: -
V gene: TRBV2
D gene: TRBD1

CDR3 DNA: TGTGCCAGCTCAAGGAGCGCAGGGGGCGGCACCGGGGAGCTGTTTTTT
CDR3 protein: CASSRSAGGGTGELFF
J gene: TRBJ2-2
clone size: -
V gene: TRBV18
D gene: TRBD1